The T cell receptor (beta chain) under discussion was sequenced for a study of T cells in Graves' hyperthyroidism and ophthalmopathy. Amplification yielded TCR beta CDR3 regions, with RNA transcripts as the source. Primed by the HTBI set, a first-round RT-PCR was run on the TCR CDR3. From the multiplex PCR reads, TCRdb called clonotypes with MiXCR, one entry per CDR3 protein. The sample has about 500,000 distinct CDR3 sequences, 15% to 20% seen once. V lost 3 bases and J 8 bases, leaving 19 bases between the germline ends. Germline CDR1 reads MNHEY; CDR2 reads SMNVEV (reference sequence). CDR3 size: 15 residues. This clonotype was counted many times.

The TCR sequence derives from a woman aged 25 to 39 with Graves' ophthalmopathy. The sequenced sample consisted of blood. The gene calls are TRBV27 and TRBJ1-2; D gene ambiguous. Written as DNA, the CDR3 is TGTGCCAGCAGTTTCGGGTTGAGAGCTCCGGGGGGCTACACCTTC. Its protein is CASSFGLRAPGGYTF.